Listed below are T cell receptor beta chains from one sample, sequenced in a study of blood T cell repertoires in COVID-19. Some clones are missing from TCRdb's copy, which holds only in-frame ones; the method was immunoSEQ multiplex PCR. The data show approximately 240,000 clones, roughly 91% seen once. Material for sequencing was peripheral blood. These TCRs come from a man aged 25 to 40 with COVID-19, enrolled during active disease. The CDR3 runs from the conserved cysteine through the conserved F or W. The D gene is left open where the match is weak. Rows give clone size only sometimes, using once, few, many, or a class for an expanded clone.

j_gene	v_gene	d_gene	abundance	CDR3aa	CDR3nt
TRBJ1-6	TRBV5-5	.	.	CASSKESSYNSPLHF	TGTGCCAGCAGTAAGGAGAGCTCCTATAATTCACCCCTCCACTTT
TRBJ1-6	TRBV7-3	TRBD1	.	CASSQRDRGRSPLHF	TGTGCCAGCAGCCAAAGGGACAGGGGAAGATCACCCCTCCACTTT
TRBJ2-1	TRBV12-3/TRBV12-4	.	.	CASSYKLGSEQFF	TGTGCCAGCAGTTATAAACTAGGGAGTGAGCAGTTCTTC
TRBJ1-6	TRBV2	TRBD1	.	CASRGTGFSYNSPLHF	TGTGCCAGCAGAGGGACAGGATTCTCCTATAATTCACCCCTCCACTTT
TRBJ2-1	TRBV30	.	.	CAWKPRLLQGYNEQFF	TGTGCCTGGAAGCCCCGTCTCCTACAGGGATACAATGAGCAGTTCTTC
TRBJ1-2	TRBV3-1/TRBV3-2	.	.	CASSGGARTYGYTF	TGTGCCAGCAGTGGTGGGGCCCGGACCTATGGCTACACCTTC
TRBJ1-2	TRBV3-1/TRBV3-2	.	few	CASSPSLQVRGYTF	TGTGCCAGCAGCCCCAGTTTACAGGTTCGTGGCTACACCTTC
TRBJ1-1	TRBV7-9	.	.	CASSFGTMNTEAFF	TGTGCCAGCAGCTTTGGGACAATGAACACTGAAGCTTTCTTT
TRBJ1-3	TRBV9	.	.	CASSVGQDNTIYF	TGTGCCAGCAGCGTAGGACAAGATAACACCATATATTTT
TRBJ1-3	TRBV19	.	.	CASSLRRDYSGNTIYF	TGTGCCAGTAGTCTCCGCAGGGATTACTCTGGAAACACCATATATTTT
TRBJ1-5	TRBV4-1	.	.	CASSPHLRQANPHQPQHF	TGCGCCAGCAGCCCCCACCTCAGACAGGCGAACCCCCATCAGCCCCAGCATTTT
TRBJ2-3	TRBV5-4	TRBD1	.	CASTRTGSDTQYF	TGTGCCAGCACCCGGACAGGGTCAGATACGCAGTATTTT
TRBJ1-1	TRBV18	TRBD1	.	CASSPRSTGGWAFF	TGTGCCAGCTCACCACGATCGACAGGGGGCTGGGCTTTCTTT
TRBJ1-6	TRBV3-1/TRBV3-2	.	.	CASSQEHAGYSPLHF	TGTGCCAGCAGCCAAGAGCATGCAGGTTATTCACCCCTCCACTTT
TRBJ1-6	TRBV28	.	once	CASTLGVTSYNSPLHF	TGTGCCAGCACTCTCGGGGTGACCTCCTATAATTCACCCCTCCACTTT
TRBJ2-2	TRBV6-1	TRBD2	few	CASSALAGGGTGELFF	TGTGCCAGCAGTGCACTAGCGGGGGGTGGTACCGGGGAGCTGTTTTTT
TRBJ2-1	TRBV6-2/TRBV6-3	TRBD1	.	CASSYSGTGADNEQFF	TGTGCCAGCAGTTACTCCGGGACAGGGGCCGACAATGAGCAGTTCTTC
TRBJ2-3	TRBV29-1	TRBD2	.	CSAEGRAGTDTQYF	TGCAGCGCCGAAGGGAGGGCAGGAACAGATACGCAGTATTTT
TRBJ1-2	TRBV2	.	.	CASRGGGYRLYGYTF	TGTGCCAGCAGGGGGGGAGGTTACCGCCTCTATGGCTACACCTTC
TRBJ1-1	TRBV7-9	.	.	CASAGVLGTEAFF	TGTGCCAGCGCAGGGGTTTTGGGCACTGAAGCTTTCTTT
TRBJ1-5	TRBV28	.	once	CASSLISGSGQPQHF	TGTGCCAGCAGTTTAATCTCGGGGTCAGGACAGCCCCAGCATTTT
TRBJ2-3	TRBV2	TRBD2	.	CASSGGASTDTQYF	TGTGCCAGCAGCGGGGGGGCTAGCACAGATACGCAGTATTTT
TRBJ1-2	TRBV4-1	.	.	CASSQGAVQDYGYTF	TGCGCCAGCAGCCAAGGAGCTGTGCAGGACTATGGCTACACCTTC
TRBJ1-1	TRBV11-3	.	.	CASSLDSLNTEAFF	TGTGCCAGCAGCTTAGACAGTCTCAACACTGAAGCTTTCTTT
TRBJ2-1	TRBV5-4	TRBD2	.	CASSWARGGTYNEQFF	TGTGCCAGCAGCTGGGCACGGGGGGGCACCTACAATGAGCAGTTCTTC
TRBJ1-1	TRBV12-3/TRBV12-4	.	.	CASSSTGFTEAFF	TGTGCCAGCAGCTCAACGGGATTCACTGAAGCTTTCTTT
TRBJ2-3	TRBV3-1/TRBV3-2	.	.	CASSQDPVSTDTQYF	TGTGCCAGCAGCCAAGATCCCGTCTCCACAGATACGCAGTATTTT
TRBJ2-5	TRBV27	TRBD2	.	CASSPSGGERIQETQYF	TGTGCCAGCAGTCCTAGCGGGGGGGAACGAATCCAAGAGACCCAGTACTTC
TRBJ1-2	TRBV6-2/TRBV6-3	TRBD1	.	CASSNIRSAGTGSYGYTF	TGTGCCAGCAGTAATATTCGAAGTGCCGGGACAGGGAGCTATGGCTACACCTTC
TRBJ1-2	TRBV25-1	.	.	CASSEYTAGRYGYTF	TGTGCCAGCAGTGAATATACGGCAGGGAGGTATGGCTACACCTTC
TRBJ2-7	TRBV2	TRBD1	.	CASNGQGSVSEQYF	TGTGCCAGCAATGGACAGGGGTCCGTCTCCGAGCAGTACTTC
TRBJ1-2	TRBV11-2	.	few	CASSRQVLDGYTF	TGTGCCAGCAGCAGACAGGTATTGGATGGCTACACCTTC
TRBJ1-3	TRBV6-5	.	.	CASSPRVERTIYF	TGTGCCAGCAGTCCGAGGGTAGAACGCACCATATATTTT
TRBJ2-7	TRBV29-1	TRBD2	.	CSVEAGAGGLTYF	TGCAGCGTTGAGGCGGGAGCGGGGGGGCTAACGTACTTC
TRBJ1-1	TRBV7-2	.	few	CASSPDQTGVAFF	TGTGCCAGCAGCCCGGACCAAACAGGCGTCGCTTTCTTT
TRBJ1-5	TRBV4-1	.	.	CASSQGSGTNQPQHF	TGCGCCAGCAGCCAAGGGTCGGGGACTAACCAGCCCCAGCATTTT
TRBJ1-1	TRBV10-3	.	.	CAISEGQLNTEAFF	TGTGCCATCAGTGAGGGGCAGTTGAACACTGAAGCTTTCTTT
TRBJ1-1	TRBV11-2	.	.	CASSFLQGLNTEAFF	TGTGCCAGCAGCTTCTTACAGGGCCTAAACACTGAAGCTTTCTTT
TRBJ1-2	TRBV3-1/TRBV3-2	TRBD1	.	CASSPRDRVNYGYTF	TGTGCCAGCAGCCCAAGGGACAGGGTCAACTATGGCTACACCTTC
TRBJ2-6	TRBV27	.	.	CASSLYPSSGANVLTF	TGTGCCAGCAGTTTATACCCGAGCTCTGGGGCCAACGTCCTGACTTTC
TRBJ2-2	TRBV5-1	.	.	CASSLVRTANTGELFF	TGCGCCAGCAGCTTGGTTCGGACAGCCAACACCGGGGAGCTGTTTTTT
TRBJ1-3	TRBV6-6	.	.	CASSPGTGDRFLSGNTIYF	TGTGCCAGCAGTCCCGGGACTGGGGATAGATTTCTCTCTGGAAACACCATATATTTT
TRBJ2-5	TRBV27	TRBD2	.	CASGLAGRWETQYF	TGTGCCAGCGGCCTAGCGGGCCGGTGGGAGACCCAGTACTTC
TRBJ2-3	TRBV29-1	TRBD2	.	CSVEDRGTSGGNTDTQYF	TGCAGCGTTGAAGATCGTGGGACTAGCGGGGGGAACACAGATACGCAGTATTTT
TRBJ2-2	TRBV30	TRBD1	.	CAWRGQGRSGELFF	TGTGCCTGGAGGGGACAGGGGAGATCCGGGGAGCTGTTTTTT
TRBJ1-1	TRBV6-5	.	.	CASSYSGGTGNTEAFF	TGTGCCAGCAGTTACTCAGGGGGTACAGGGAACACTGAAGCTTTCTTT
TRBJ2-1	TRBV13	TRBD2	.	CASSPSSGGPGGYNEQFF	TGTGCCAGCAGCCCCTCTAGCGGGGGGCCTGGGGGTTACAATGAGCAGTTCTTC
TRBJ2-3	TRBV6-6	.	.	CASRDRDLTDTQYF	TGTGCCAGCAGGGACAGAGACCTCACAGATACGCAGTATTTT
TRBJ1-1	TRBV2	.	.	CASRRIVGGRTEAFF	TGTGCCAGCAGGCGGATCGTGGGTGGGAGGACTGAAGCTTTCTTT
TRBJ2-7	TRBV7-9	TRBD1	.	CASSFPGQGNYEQYF	TGTGCCAGCAGCTTTCCAGGACAGGGAAACTACGAGCAGTACTTC
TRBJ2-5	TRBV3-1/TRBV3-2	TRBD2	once	CASRQSGRAEETQYF	TGTGCCAGCAGACAAAGCGGGAGGGCCGAAGAGACCCAGTACTTC
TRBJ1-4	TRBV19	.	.	CASSGDTTNEKLFF	TGTGCCAGTAGTGGGGACACAACTAATGAAAAACTGTTTTTT
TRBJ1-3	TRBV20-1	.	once	CSASRTATSSGNTIYF	TGCAGTGCTAGTAGGACAGCAACCTCCTCTGGAAACACCATATATTTT
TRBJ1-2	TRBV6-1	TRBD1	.	CASSDPGQGDYGYTF	TGTGCCAGCAGTGACCCGGGACAGGGAGACTATGGCTACACCTTC
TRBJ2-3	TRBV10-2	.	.	CASKNRQVIRTDTQYF	TGCGCCAGCAAAAATAGGCAGGTGATACGCACAGATACGCAGTATTTT
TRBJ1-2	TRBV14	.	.	CASSQEGAGDYGYTF	TGTGCCAGCAGCCAAGAGGGCGCGGGGGACTATGGCTACACCTTC
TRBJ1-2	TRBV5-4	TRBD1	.	CASSLQGAQVHGYTF	TGTGCCAGCAGCTTACAGGGGGCGCAGGTGCATGGCTACACCTTC